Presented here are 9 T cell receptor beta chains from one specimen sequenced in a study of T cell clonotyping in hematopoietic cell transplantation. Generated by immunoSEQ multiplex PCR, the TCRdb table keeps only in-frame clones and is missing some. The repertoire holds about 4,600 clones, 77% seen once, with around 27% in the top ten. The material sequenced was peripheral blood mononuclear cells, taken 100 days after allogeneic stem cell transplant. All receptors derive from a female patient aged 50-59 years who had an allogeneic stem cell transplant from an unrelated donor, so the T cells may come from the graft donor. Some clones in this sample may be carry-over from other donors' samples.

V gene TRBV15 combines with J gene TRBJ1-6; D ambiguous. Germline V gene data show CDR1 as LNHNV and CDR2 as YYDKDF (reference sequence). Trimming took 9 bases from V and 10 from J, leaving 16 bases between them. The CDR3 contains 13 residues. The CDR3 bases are TGTGCCACGACCCCCGACCTCCTATCACCCCTCCACTTT. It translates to CATTPDLLSPLHF. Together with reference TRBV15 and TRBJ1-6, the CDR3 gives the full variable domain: DAMVIQNPRYQVTQFGKPVTLSCSQTLNHNVMYWYQQKSSQAPKLLFHYYDKDFNNEADTPDNFQSRRPNTSFCFLDIRSPGLGDTAMYLCATTPDLLSPLHFGNGTRLTVT.

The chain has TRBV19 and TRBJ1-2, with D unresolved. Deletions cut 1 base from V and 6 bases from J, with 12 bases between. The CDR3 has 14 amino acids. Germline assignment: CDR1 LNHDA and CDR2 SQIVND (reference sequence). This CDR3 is CASSIGGRTHGYTF. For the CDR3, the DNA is TGTGCCAGTAGTATAGGTGGGCGCACCCATGGCTACACCTTC.

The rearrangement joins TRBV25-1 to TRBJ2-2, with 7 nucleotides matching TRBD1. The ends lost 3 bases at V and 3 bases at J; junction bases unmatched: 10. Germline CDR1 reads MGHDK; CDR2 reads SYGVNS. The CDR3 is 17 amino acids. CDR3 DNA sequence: TGTGCCAGCAGTGACCCTCCGGGACAGTCCTACACCGGGGAGCTGTTTTTT. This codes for CASSDPPGQSYTGELFF.

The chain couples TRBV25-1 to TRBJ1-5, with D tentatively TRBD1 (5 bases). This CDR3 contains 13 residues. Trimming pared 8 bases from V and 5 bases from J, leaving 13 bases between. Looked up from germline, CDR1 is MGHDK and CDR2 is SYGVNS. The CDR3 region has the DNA TGTGCCAGCCGGGGCAGGGATGATCAGCCCCAGCATTTT. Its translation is CASRGRDDQPQHF.

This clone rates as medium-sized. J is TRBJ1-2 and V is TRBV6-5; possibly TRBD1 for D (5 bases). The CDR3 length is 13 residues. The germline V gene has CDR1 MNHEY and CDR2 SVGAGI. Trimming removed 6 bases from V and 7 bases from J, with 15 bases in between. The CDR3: CASRTGTSVGYTF. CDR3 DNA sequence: TGTGCCAGCAGGACCGGGACTTCGGTTGGCTACACCTTC.

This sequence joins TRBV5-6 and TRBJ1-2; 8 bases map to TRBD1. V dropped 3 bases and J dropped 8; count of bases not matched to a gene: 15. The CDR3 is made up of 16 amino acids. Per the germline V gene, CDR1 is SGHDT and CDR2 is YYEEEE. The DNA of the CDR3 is TGTGCCAGCAGCTCCCTCCAGACAGGGGTGGTGAGGGGCTACACCTTC. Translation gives CASSSLQTGVVRGYTF.

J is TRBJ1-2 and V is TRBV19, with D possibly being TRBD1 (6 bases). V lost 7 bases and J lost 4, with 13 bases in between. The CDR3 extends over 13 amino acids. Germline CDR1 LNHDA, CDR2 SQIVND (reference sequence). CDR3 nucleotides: TGTGCCAGTATGCGAGCCAGGGGCTATGGCTACACCTTC. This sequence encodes CASMRARGYGYTF.

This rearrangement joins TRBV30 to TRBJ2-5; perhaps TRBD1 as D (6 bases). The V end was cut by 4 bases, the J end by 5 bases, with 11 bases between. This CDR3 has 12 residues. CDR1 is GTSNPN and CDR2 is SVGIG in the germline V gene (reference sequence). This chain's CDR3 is CAWTRGGETQYF. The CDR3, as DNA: TGTGCCTGGACCAGGGGCGGGGAGACCCAGTACTTC.

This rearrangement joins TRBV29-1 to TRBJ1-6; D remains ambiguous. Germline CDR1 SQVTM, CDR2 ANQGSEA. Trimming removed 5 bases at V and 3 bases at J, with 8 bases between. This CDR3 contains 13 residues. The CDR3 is CSVSRGYNSPLHF. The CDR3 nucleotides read TGCAGCGTTTCCCGGGGCTATAATTCACCCCTCCACTTT.